This T cell receptor beta chain was sequenced in a study of blood T cell repertoires in COVID-19. Study as a whole: Material from acute and convalescent COVID-19 was sourced from the United States, Italy and Spain. T cells, B-cell-depleted T cells, or PBMCs supplied cDNA or gDNA.

Original handling: Researchers report that nucleated cell counts were estimated from reference gene primer amplification. Only in-frame clones appear in the TCRdb table, and some are missing; sequencing was by immunoSEQ multiplex PCR. The DNA was the basis for D and trimming; V, J and clone size are from that table. The table has 200,000 to 250,000 clones, 81% seen once. There are 15 residues in the CDR3. CDR1 and CDR2 (germline): SGHVS, FQNEAQ. V gave up 7 bases and J gave up 2 bases, with 17 bases separating them. V is TRBV7-8 and J is TRBJ1-2; unclear D gene. Specimen: PBMCs or T cells enriched from blood (not recorded which). The clonotype was recovered from a woman between 45 and 60 years old with acute COVID-19. The chain's CDR3 is CASNPVGQANYGYTF. In DNA form, the CDR3 reads TGTGCCAGCAACCCCGTGGGCCAGGCGAACTATGGCTACACCTTC.